This TCR beta chain was obtained from a study of post-analysis software for immune sequencing data. This clonotype was observed a handful of times. The antigen remains undetermined. Study-level points and caveats: Multiple sclerosis was associated with a significant reduction in normalized Chao1 diversity relative to controls. Among five TRBV segments more frequent in patients than controls were TRBV5-6, TRBV5-1 and TRBV20-1.

TCR beta cDNA libraries included unique molecular identifiers. A single record per CDR3 protein comes from TCRdb applying MiXCR to the PCR reads. The repertoire holds about 800,000 distinct CDR3 sequences, with 25% to 30% as singletons. The CDR3 runs 15 residues. V lost 2 bases to trimming and J lost 1 base, with 6 bases between them. In germline, CDR1 is LGHDT, CDR2 YNNKEL (reference sequence). This receptor was identified in a girl aged 5-17 years with multiple sclerosis. Material: blood. The V gene is TRBV3-1, the J gene TRBJ2-6, with D uncertain. CDR3 sequence reads: CASSQQVSGANVLTF. The CDR3 coding sequence is TGTGCCAGCAGCCAACAAGTATCTGGGGCCAACGTCCTGACTTTC. The whole variable domain, remainder taken from reference TRBV3-1 and TRBJ2-6, is DTAVSQTPKYLVTQMGNDKSIKCEQNLGHDTMYWYKQDSKKFLKIMFSYNNKELIINETVPNRFSPKSPDKAHLNLHINSLELGDSAVYFCASSQQVSGANVLTFGAGSRLTVL.